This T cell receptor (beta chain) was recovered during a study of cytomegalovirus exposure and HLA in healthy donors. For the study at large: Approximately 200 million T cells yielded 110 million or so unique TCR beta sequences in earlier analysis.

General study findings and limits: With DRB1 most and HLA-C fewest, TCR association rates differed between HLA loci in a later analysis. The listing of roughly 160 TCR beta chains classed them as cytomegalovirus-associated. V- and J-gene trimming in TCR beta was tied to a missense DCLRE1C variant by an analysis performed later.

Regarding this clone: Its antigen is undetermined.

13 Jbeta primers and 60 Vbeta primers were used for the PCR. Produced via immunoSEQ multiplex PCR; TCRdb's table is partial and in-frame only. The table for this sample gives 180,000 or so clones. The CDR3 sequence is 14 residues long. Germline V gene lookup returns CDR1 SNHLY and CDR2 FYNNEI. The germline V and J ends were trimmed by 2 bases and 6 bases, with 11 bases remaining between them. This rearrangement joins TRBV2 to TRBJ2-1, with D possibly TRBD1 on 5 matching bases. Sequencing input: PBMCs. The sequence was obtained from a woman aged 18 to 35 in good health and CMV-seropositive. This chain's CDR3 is CASSESGTGNEQFF. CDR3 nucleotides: TGTGCCAGCAGTGAATCCGGAACAGGCAATGAGCAGTTCTTC.